This T cell receptor (beta chain) was sequenced for a study of shared clonotypes between healthy human individuals. Trimming left V 8 bases short and J 2 bases short, with 18 bases between. The CDR3 totals 16 residues. The germline V gene has CDR1 MNHNY and CDR2 SVGAGI (reference sequence). The data were produced by immunoSEQ multiplex PCR, yet TCRdb's version contains in-frame clones alone and is incomplete. This table has more than 2 million clones, roughly 94% appearing once. It was CD45RO-negative cells, positively selected for CCR7, that made up naive CD8 cells, with terminally differentiated effector memory CD45RA+ cells excluded.

J is TRBJ1-4 and V is TRBV6-6; tentative D call: TRBD1 (5 bases). The sample taken for sequencing was naive CD8+ T cells sorted from blood. This clonotype originated in a young man in good health. The chain's CDR3 is CASSLSGEGTNEKLFF. CDR3 coding DNA: TGTGCCAGCTCGTTAAGTGGCGAGGGGACTAATGAAAAACTGTTTTTT.